This TCR beta chain comes out of a study of early T cells in non-severe SARS-CoV-2 infection (dated by TCRdb to the early 2020s). About the investigation overall: TCR sequencing used bulk RNA from unsorted whole blood, so alpha and beta chains could not be paired.

Findings and caveats that apply to the study as a whole: VDJdb matching was skewed toward anti-spike CD8 responses and likely underestimated virus-specific expansions, missing private and CD4 specificities.

The study was a case-control design nested within a healthcare worker cohort in London, UK, with weekly nasopharyngeal swab PCR tests and blood sampling. Healthcare workers were enrolled in the week of the UK lockdown, from 23 to 31 March 2020, and were followed every week for up to roughly 15 weeks. The library relied on 5' RACE. Data came from a NextSeq 500. Unique molecular identifiers were attached to individual cDNA molecules in the TCR library protocol so that sequencing error and PCR bias could be corrected. Both TCR alpha and beta chains were sequenced, and tight co-correlation was observed between alpha and beta sequence abundances in each sample. As for the authors' bioinformatics: Decombinator V4 was used to perform V gene, J gene and CDR3 annotation of TCR sequences. Expanded TCRs were defined as changing significantly between any two time points under a Poisson model with p below 0.0001. TCR abundances were normalised to the total number of TCRs sequenced per sample and were expressed as counts per million. TRAV1-2 paired with TRAJ12, TRAJ20 or TRAJ33 defined MAIT TCRs, while TRAV10 paired with TRAJ18 defined iNKT TCRs. VDJdb, accessed 1 November 2021, was searched for CMV, EBV and SARS-CoV-2 annotated TCRs, with TCRs annotated for multiple antigens excluded. The public reads were run again by TCRdb, first through fastp at Q25 and then through MiXCR, and only productive beta chains were kept. Every CDR3 protein is listed once, alongside the most common genes and DNA of its rows. TCRdb, not the authors, supplied the V and J calls. This sample has some 54,000 distinct CDR3 sequences in its table, and 10% of those were observed once. The ten largest make up roughly 8% of the sample.

V is pared back by 3 bases and J by 6 bases, with 11 bases lying between the germline termini. Spanning cysteine to phenylalanine, the CDR3 consists of 12 amino acids. Only CDR3 DNA is held: 36 bases, read in frame from base 1. According to the germline V gene, CDR1 reads SQVTM and CDR2 reads ANQGSEA. This clonotype was found a few times. Its binding antigen is unknown. The sample holds no much larger clone one base away, and base qualities are not on file. The sequencing sample was made of whole blood. Rearrangement joined TRBV29-1 to TRBJ2-5, and TRBD2 may be the D gene, going by 5 matching bases. The sequence came from an adult who was a healthcare worker with PCR-confirmed SARS-CoV-2 infection or an uninfected control (not recorded which). The base sequence is TGCAGCGTTGAGGTCGGGGTACAGACCCAGTACTTC. The resulting protein is CSVEVGVQTQYF.